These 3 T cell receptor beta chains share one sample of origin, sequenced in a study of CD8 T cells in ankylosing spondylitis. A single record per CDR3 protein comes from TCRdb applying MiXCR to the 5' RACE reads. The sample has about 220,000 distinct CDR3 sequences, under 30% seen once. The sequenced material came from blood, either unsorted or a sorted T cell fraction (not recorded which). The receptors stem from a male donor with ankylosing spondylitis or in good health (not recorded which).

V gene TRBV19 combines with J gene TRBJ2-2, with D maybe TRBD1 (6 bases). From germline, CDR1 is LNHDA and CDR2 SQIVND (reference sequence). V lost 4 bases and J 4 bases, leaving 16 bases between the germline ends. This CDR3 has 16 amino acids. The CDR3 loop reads CASSKNHRVRTGELFF. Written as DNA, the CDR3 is TGTGCCAGTAGTAAGAATCACAGGGTCCGCACCGGGGAGCTGTTTTTT.

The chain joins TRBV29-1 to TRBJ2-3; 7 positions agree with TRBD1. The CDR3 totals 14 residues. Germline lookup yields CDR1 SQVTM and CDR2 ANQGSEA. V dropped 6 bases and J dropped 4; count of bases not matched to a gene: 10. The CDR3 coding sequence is TGCAGCGTCGATTCAGGGGGTGTTGCAGATACGCAGTATTTT. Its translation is CSVDSGGVADTQYF.

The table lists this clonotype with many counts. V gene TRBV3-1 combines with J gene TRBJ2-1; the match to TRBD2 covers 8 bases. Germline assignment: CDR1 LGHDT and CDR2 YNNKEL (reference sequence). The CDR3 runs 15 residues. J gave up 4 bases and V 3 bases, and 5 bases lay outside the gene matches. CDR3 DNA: TGTGCCAGCAGCCACAGCGGGGGCGGGTACAATGAGCAGTTCTTC. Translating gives CASSHSGGGYNEQFF.